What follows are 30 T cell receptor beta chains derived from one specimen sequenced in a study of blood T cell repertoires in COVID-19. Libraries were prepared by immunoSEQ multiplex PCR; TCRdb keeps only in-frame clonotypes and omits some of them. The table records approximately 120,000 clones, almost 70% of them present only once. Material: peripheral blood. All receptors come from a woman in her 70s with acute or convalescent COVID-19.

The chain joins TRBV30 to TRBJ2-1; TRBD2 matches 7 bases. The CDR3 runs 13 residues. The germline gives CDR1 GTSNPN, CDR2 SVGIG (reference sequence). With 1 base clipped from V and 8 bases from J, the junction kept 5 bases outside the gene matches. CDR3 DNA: TGTGCCTGGAGTGGAGGGAGGGCTCATGAGCAGTTCTTC. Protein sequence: CAWSGGRAHEQFF.

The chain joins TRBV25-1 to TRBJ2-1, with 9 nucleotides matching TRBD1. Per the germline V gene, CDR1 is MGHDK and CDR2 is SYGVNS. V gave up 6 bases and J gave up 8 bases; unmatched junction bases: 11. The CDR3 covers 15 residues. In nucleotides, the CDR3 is TGTGCCAGCAGATCGCGGGACAGGGCGGTGGATGAGCAGTTCTTC. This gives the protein CASRSRDRAVDEQFF.

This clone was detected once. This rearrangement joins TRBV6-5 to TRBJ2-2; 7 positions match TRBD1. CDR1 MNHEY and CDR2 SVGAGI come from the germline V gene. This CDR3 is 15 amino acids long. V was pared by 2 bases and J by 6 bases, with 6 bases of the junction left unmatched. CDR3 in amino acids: CASSYSFQGAGELFF. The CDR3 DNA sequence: TGTGCCAGCAGTTACAGTTTCCAGGGGGCCGGGGAGCTGTTTTTT.

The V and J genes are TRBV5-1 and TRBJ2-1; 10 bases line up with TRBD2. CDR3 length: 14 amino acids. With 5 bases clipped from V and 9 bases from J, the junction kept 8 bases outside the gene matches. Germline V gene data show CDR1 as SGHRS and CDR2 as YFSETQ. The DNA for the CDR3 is TGCGCCAGCAGGTCCGGGACTAGCGATAGTGAGCAGTTCTTC. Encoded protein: CASRSGTSDSEQFF.

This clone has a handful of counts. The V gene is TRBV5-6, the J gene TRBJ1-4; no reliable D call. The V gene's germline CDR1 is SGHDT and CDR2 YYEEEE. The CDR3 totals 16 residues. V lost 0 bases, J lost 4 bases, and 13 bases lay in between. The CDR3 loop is CASSLVRFGFNEKLFF. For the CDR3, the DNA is TGTGCCAGCAGCTTGGTGCGTTTCGGGTTTAATGAAAAACTGTTTTTT.

The DNA for the CDR3 is TGTGCCACCAGCAGAACATCCGGGACCGGGGAGCTGTTTTTT. Its translation is CATSRTSGTGELFF. This rearrangement joins TRBV15 to TRBJ2-2; the D is unclear. This CDR3 has 14 residues. The germline CDR1 and CDR2 sequences are LNHNV and YYDKDF (reference sequence). Trimming removed 2 bases at V and 5 bases at J, with 9 bases between.

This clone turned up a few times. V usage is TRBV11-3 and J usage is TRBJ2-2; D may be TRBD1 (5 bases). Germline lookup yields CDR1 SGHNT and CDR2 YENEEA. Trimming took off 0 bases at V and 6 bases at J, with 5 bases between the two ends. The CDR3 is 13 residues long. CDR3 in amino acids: CASSLEGAGELFF. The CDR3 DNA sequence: TGTGCCAGCAGCTTAGAAGGGGCCGGGGAGCTGTTTTTT.

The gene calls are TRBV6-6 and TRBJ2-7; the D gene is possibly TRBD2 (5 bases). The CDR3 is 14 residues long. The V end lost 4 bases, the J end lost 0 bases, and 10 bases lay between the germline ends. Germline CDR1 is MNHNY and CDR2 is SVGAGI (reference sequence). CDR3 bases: TGTGCCAGCAGTTTCTCCCGGGACTCCTACGAGCAGTACTTC. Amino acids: CASSFSRDSYEQYF.

DNA of the CDR3: TGCAGCGGTGCCGGGACTAGCGGTTACAATGAGCAGTTCTTC. As protein: CSGAGTSGYNEQFF. The chain uses TRBV29-1 and TRBJ2-1; 11 positions match TRBD2. The CDR3 runs 14 residues. Germline loops: CDR1 SQVTM, CDR2 ANQGSEA. Germline trimming cut 7 bases from V and 4 bases from J; bases unmatched to any gene: 6.

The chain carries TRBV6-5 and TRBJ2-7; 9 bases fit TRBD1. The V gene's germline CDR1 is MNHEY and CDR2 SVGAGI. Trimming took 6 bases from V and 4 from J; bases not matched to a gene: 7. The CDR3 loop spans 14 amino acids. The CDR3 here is CASRPGQGNYEQYF. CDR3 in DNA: TGTGCCAGCAGGCCGGGACAGGGCAATTACGAGCAGTACTTC.

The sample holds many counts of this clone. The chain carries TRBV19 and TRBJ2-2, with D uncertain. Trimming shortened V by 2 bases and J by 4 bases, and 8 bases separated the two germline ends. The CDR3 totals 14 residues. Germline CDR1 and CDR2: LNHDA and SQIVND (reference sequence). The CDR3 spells CASSINSRTGELFF. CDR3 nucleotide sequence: TGTGCCAGTAGTATAAACTCCCGCACCGGGGAGCTGTTTTTT.

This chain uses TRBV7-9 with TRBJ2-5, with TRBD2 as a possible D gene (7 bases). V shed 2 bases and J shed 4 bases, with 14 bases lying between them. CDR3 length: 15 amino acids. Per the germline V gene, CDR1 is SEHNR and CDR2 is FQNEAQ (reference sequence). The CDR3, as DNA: TGTGCCAGCAGCTTAAGGTCCGCGGGGGCAGAGACCCAGTACTTC. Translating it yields CASSLRSAGAETQYF. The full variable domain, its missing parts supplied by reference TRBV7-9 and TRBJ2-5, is DTGVSQNPRHKITKRGQNVTFRCDPISEHNRLYWYRQTLGQGPEFLTYFQNEAQLEKSRLLSDRFSAERPKGSFSTLEIQRTEQGDSAMYLCASSLRSAGAETQYFGPGTRLLVL.

The CDR3 loop reads CASSQLHEQYF. Here the CDR3 DNA reads TGTGCCAGCAGCCAACTCCACGAGCAGTACTTC. V and J are TRBV6-5 and TRBJ2-7; D is ambiguous. This CDR3 has 11 residues. Germline V gives CDR1 MNHEY, CDR2 SVGAGI. V shed 6 bases and J shed 5 bases, with 8 bases lying between them.

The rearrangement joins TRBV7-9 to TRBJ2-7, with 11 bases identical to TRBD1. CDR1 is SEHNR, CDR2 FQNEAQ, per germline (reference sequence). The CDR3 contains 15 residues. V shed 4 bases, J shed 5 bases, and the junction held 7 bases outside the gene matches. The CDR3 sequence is CASSYPPGQGDEQYF. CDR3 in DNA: TGTGCCAGCAGCTATCCACCGGGACAGGGGGACGAGCAGTACTTC.

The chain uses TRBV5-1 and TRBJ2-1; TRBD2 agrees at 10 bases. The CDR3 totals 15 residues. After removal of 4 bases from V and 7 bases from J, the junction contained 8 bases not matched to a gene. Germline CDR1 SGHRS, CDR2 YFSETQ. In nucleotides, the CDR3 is TGCGCCAGCAGCCCGGTGTTAGCGGGGGGTAATGAGCAGTTCTTC. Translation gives CASSPVLAGGNEQFF.

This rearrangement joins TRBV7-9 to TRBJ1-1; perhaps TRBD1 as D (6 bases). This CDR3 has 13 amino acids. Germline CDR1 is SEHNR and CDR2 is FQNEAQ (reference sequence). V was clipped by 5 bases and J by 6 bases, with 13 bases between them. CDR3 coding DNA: TGTGCCAGCAGCCTTACCGCAGGGGCTGAAGCTTTCTTT. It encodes CASSLTAGAEAFF.

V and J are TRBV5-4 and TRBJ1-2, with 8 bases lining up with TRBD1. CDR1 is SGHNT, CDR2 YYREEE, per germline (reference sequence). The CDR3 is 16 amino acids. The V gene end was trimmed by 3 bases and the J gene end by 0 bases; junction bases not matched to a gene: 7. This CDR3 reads CASSSGQGPSNYGYTF. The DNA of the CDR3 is TGTGCCAGCAGCTCCGGACAGGGACCATCTAACTATGGCTACACCTTC.

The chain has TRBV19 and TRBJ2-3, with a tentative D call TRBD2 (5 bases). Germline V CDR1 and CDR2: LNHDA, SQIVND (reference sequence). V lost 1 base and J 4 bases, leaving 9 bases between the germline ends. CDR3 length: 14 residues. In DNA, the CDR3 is TGTGCCAGTAGTATAGGAGGGAGTCCAGATACGCAGTATTTT. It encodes CASSIGGSPDTQYF. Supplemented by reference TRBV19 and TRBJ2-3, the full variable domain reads DGGITQSPKYLFRKEGQNVTLSCEQNLNHDAMYWYRQDPGQGLRLIYYSQIVNDFQKGDIAEGYSVSREKKESFPLTVTSAQKNPTAFYLCASSIGGSPDTQYFGPGTRLTVL.

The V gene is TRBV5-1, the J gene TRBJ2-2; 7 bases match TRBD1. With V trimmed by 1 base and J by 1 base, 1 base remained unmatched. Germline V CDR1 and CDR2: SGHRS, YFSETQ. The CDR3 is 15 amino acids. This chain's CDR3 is CASSLWDRNTGELFF. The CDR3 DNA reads TGCGCCAGCAGCTTGTGGGACAGGAACACCGGGGAGCTGTTTTTT.

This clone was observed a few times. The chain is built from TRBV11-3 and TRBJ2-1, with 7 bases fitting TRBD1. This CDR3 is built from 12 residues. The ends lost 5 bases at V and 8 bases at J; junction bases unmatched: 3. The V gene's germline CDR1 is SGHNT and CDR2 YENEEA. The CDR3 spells CASSLGGDEQFF. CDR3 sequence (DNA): TGTGCCAGCAGCCTAGGGGGCGATGAGCAGTTCTTC.

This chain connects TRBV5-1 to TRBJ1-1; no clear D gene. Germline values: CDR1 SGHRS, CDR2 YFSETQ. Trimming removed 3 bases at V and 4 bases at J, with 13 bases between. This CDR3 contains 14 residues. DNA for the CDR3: TGCGCCAGCAGCTACGGAAGAGAGGGCACTGAAGCTTTCTTT. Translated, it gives CASSYGREGTEAFF.

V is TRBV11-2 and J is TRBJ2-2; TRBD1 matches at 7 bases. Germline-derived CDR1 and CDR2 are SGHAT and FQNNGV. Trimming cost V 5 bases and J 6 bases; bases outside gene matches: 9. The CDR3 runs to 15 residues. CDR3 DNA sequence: TGTGCCAGCAGCACCCGACAGGGCACCGCCGGGGAGCTGTTTTTT. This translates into CASSTRQGTAGELFF.

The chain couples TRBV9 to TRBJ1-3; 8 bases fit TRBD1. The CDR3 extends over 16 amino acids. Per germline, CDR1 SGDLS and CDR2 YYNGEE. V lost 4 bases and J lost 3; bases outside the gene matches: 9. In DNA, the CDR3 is TGTGCCAGCAGCTCCGGACAGGGATGGGTTGGAAACACCATATATTTT. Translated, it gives CASSSGQGWVGNTIYF.

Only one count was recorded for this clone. This CDR3 reads CASSFVPAGSWDQETQYF. For the CDR3, the DNA is TGTGCCAGCAGCTTTGTCCCCGCGGGGAGTTGGGACCAAGAGACCCAGTACTTC. The rearrangement joins TRBV28 to TRBJ2-5; tentatively, D is TRBD2 (6 bases). CDR3 length: 18 amino acids. CDR1 is MDHEN and CDR2 is SYDVKM in the germline V gene. V lost 6 bases and J 0 bases, leaving 23 bases between the germline ends.

Written as DNA, the CDR3 is TGCGCCAGCAGCCAAGCAGACAGGGAGTCGACTGAAGCTTTCTTT. As protein: CASSQADRESTEAFF. This sequence joins TRBV4-1 and TRBJ1-1; 7 nucleotides match TRBD1. The trim removed 1 base at V and 5 bases at J, leaving 7 bases unmatched. The V gene's germline CDR1 is MGHRA and CDR2 YSYEKL. The CDR3 sequence is 15 residues long.

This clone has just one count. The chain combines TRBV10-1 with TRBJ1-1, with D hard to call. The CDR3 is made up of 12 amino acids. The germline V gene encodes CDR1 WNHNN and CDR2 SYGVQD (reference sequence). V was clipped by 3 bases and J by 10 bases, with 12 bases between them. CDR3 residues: CASSDRREGAFF. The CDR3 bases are TGCGCCAGCAGTGACCGCCGGGAGGGAGCTTTCTTT.

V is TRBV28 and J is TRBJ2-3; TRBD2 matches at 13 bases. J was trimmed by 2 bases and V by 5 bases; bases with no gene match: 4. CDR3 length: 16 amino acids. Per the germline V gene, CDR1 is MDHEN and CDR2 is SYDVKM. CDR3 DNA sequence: TGTGCCAGCAGTGAACTAGCGGGAGGGCCCACAGATACGCAGTATTTT. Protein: CASSELAGGPTDTQYF. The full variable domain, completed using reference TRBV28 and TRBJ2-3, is DVKVTQSSRYLVKRTGEKVFLECVQDMDHENMFWYRQDPGLGLRLIYFSYDVKMKEKGDIPEGYSVSREKKERFSLILESASTNQTSMYLCASSELAGGPTDTQYFGPGTRLTVL.

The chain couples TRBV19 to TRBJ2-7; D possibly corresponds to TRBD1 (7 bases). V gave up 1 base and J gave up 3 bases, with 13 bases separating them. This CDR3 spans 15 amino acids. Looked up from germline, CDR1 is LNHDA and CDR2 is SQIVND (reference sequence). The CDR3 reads CASSIGRGPSYEQYF. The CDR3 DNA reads TGTGCCAGTAGTATAGGGAGGGGGCCAAGCTACGAGCAGTACTTC.

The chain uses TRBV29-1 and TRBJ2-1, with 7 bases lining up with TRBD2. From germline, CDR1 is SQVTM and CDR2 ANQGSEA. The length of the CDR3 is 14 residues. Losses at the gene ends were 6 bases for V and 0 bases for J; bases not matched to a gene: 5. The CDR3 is CSVAGLSSYNEQFF. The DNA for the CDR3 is TGCAGCGTAGCGGGACTAAGCTCCTACAATGAGCAGTTCTTC.

The CDR3 loop is CASSETGLNSPLHF. The CDR3, as DNA: TGTGCCAGCAGCGAAACAGGCCTCAATTCACCCCTCCACTTT. The chain recombines TRBV9 with TRBJ1-6; possible D gene TRBD1, 5 bases. CDR1 and CDR2 from the germline V gene are SGDLS and YYNGEE. V lost 3 bases and J lost 7, with 11 bases in between. CDR3 length equals 14 residues.